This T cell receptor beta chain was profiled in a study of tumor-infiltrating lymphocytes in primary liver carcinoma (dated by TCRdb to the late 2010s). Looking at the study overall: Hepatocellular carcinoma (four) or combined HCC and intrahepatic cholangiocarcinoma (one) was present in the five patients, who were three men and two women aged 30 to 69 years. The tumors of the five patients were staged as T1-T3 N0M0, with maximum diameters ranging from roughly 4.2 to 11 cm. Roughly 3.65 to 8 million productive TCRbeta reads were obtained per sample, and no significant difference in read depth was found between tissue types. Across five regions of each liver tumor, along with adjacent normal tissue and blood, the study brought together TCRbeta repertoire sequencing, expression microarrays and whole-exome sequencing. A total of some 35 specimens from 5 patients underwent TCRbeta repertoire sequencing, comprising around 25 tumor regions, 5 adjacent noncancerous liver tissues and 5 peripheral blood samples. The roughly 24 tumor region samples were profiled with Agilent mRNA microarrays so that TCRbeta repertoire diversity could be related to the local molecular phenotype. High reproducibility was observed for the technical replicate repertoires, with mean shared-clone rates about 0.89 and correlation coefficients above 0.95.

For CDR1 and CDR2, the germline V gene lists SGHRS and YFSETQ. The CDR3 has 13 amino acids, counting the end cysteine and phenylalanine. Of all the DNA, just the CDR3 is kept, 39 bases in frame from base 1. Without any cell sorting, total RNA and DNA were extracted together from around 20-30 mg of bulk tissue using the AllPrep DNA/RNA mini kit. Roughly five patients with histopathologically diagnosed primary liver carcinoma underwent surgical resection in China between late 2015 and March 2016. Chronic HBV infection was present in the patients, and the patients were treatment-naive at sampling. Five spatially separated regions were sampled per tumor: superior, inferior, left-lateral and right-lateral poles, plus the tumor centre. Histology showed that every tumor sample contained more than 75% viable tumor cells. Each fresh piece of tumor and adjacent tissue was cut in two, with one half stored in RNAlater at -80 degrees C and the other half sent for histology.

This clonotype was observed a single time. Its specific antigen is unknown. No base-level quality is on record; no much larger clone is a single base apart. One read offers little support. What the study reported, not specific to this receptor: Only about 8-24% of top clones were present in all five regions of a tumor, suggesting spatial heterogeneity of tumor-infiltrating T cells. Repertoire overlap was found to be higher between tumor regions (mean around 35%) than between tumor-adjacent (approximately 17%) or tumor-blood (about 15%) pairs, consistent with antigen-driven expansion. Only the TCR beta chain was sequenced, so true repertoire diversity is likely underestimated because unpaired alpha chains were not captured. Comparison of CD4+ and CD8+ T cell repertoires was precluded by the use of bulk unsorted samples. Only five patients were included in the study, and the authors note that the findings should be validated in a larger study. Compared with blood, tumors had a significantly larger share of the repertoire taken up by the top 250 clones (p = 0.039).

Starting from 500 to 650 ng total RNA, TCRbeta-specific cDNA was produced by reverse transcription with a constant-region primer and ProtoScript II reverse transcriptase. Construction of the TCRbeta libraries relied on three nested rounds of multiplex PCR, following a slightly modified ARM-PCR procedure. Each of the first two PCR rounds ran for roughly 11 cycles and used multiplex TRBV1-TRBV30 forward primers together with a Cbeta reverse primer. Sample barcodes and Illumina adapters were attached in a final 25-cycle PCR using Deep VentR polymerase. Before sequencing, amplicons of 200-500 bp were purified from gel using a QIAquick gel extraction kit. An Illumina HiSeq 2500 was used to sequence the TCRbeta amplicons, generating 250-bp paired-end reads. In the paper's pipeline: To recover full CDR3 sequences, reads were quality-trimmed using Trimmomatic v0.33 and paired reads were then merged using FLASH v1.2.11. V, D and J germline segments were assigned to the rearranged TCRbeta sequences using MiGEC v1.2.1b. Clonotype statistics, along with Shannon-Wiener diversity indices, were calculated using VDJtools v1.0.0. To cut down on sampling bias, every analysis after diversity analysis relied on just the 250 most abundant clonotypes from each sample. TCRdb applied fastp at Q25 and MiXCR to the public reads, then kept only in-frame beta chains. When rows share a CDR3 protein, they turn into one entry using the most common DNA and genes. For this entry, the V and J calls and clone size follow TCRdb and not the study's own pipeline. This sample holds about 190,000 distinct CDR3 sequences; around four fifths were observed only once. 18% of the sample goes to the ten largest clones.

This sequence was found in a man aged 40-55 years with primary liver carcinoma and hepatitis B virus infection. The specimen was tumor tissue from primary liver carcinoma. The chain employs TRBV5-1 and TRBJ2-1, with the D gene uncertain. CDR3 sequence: CISRVGKNNEQFF. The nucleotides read TGCATCAGCCGGGTAGGGAAAAACAATGAGCAGTTCTTC.